The T cell receptor beta chain under discussion was sequenced for a study of tumor T cells in aggressive B-cell lymphoma. Deletions cut 2 bases from V and 10 bases from J, with 12 bases between. Germline V gene data show CDR1 as KGHSH and CDR2 as LQKENI. The CDR3 sequence is 13 residues long. Assay used: immunoSEQ multiplex PCR; TCRdb lists only in-frame clones, some missing. The sample records about 3,300 clones, around nine tenths being singletons. The V gene is TRBV18, the J gene TRBJ1-5; tentatively, D is TRBD1 (5 bases). The source is an adult with diffuse large B cell lymphoma. The sample consisted of tumor tissue. CDR3: CASSPSRVRPQHF. The CDR3 DNA sequence: TGTGCCAGCTCACCATCCAGGGTCAGACCCCAGCATTTT.